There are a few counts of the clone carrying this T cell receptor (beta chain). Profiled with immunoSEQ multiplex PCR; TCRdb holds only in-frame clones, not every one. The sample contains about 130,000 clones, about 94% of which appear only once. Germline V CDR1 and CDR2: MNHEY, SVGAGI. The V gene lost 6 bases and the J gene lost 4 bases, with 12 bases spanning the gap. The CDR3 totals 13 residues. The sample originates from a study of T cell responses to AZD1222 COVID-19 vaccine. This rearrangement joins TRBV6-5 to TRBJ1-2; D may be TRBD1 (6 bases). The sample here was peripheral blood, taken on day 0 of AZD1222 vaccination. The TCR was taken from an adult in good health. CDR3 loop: CASRLTGSYGYTF. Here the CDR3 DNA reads TGTGCCAGCAGACTCACAGGGAGCTATGGCTACACCTTC.